The rows below give T cell receptor beta chains drawn from one sample of a study of immune evolution from preneoplasia to lung adenocarcinoma. The protocol was immunoSEQ multiplex PCR, while the TCRdb copy is restricted to in-frame clones and leaves out a portion. Among 6,200 or so clones, around 76% were seen once, and the ten largest hold less than 15%. Sequences were obtained from FFPE minimally invasive lung adenocarcinoma tissue. The receptors were gathered from a person aged 70 to 85 with lung adenocarcinoma. Each CDR3 is given with its conserved first and last residue. The D gene is left open where the match is weak. Rows may omit the clone size; those that give it use once, few, many or a size class.

v_gene: TRBV2; d_gene: -; j_gene: TRBJ1-3; abundance: -; CDR3nt: TGTGCCAGCGAGCAAGGGGATTCCGGAAACACCATATATTTT; CDR3aa: CASEQGDSGNTIYF
v_gene: TRBV20-1; d_gene: -; j_gene: TRBJ2-3; abundance: -; CDR3nt: TGCAGTGCAACGACGGCTGTGGCGCAGTATTTT; CDR3aa: CSATTAVAQYF
v_gene: TRBV5-1; d_gene: TRBD2; j_gene: TRBJ2-7; abundance: once; CDR3nt: TGCGCCAGCAGCTTGACTAGCGGGAGGGCCGATGAGCAGTACTTC; CDR3aa: CASSLTSGRADEQYF
v_gene: TRBV6-6; d_gene: -; j_gene: TRBJ1-1; abundance: -; CDR3nt: TGTGCCAGCAGTCCCGGGGGGCACACTGAAGCTTTCTTT; CDR3aa: CASSPGGHTEAFF
v_gene: TRBV5-1; d_gene: -; j_gene: TRBJ2-1; abundance: -; CDR3nt: TGCGCCAGCAGCAGCGACGGGGAGTTCGATGAGCAGTTCTTC; CDR3aa: CASSSDGEFDEQFF
v_gene: TRBV10-1; d_gene: -; j_gene: TRBJ1-2; abundance: -; CDR3nt: TGCGCCAGCAGTCGAATAGTCTACACCTTC; CDR3aa: CASSRIVYTF
v_gene: TRBV6-1; d_gene: -; j_gene: TRBJ1-5; abundance: -; CDR3nt: TGTGCCAGCAACCGGGGGAATCAGCCCCAGCATTTT; CDR3aa: CASNRGNQPQHF
v_gene: TRBV21-1; d_gene: -; j_gene: TRBJ1-5; abundance: -; CDR3nt: -; CDR3aa: CASSKVAAGAARQPQHF
v_gene: TRBV19; d_gene: -; j_gene: TRBJ1-2; abundance: -; CDR3nt: TGTGCCAGTAGTAGAGGTGGCCCAGAGGGGTATGGCTACACCTTC; CDR3aa: CASSRGGPEGYGYTF
v_gene: TRBV7-3; d_gene: -; j_gene: TRBJ2-3; abundance: -; CDR3nt: TGTGCCAGCAGCTTAACGTCGGGGGTCACAGATACGCAGTATTTT; CDR3aa: CASSLTSGVTDTQYF
v_gene: TRBV19; d_gene: -; j_gene: TRBJ2-5; abundance: -; CDR3nt: TGTGCCAGTAGTATAGAGGGGGCGCGTCCGGAGACCCAGTACTTC; CDR3aa: CASSIEGARPETQYF
v_gene: TRBV28; d_gene: -; j_gene: TRBJ2-3; abundance: few; CDR3nt: TGTGCCAGCACCCTAGGCCGGACTCCAAACACAGATACGCAGTATTTT; CDR3aa: CASTLGRTPNTDTQYF
v_gene: TRBV7-8; d_gene: -; j_gene: TRBJ1-5; abundance: -; CDR3nt: TGTGCCAGCAGCTTTAGCAATCAGCCCCAGCATTTT; CDR3aa: CASSFSNQPQHF
v_gene: TRBV29-1; d_gene: TRBD1; j_gene: TRBJ2-3; abundance: -; CDR3nt: TGCAGCGTTGAGGGGGAGGGGGGACAGGGGACAGATACGCAGTATTTT; CDR3aa: CSVEGEGGQGTDTQYF
v_gene: TRBV10-3; d_gene: TRBD2; j_gene: TRBJ2-1; abundance: -; CDR3nt: TGTGCCACCGTGGGGGGGCTAGCGGGGAAGGATGAGCAGTTCTTC; CDR3aa: CATVGGLAGKDEQFF
v_gene: TRBV29-1; d_gene: TRBD1; j_gene: TRBJ2-2; abundance: -; CDR3nt: TGCAGCGTGGGACAGGGGGTTTACACCGGGGAGCTGTTTTTT; CDR3aa: CSVGQGVYTGELFF
v_gene: TRBV9; d_gene: -; j_gene: TRBJ2-7; abundance: -; CDR3nt: TGTGCCAGCAGCGTAGATATCCGCTCCTACGAGCAGTACTTC; CDR3aa: CASSVDIRSYEQYF
v_gene: TRBV30; d_gene: -; j_gene: TRBJ2-4; abundance: -; CDR3nt: TGTGCCTGGAGTAGCCTTAGCGGAATTAAAAACATTCAGTACTTC; CDR3aa: CAWSSLSGIKNIQYF
v_gene: TRBV11-3; d_gene: -; j_gene: TRBJ2-1; abundance: -; CDR3nt: TGTGCCAGCAGCTTGGTAGGGGAGGACAGCGAGCAGTTCTTC; CDR3aa: CASSLVGEDSEQFF
v_gene: TRBV2; d_gene: TRBD1; j_gene: TRBJ1-2; abundance: -; CDR3nt: TGTGCCAGCGAAAGGGACAGGGGCCTTTCTAACTATGGCTACACCTTC; CDR3aa: CASERDRGLSNYGYTF
v_gene: TRBV30; d_gene: TRBD2; j_gene: TRBJ2-1; abundance: -; CDR3nt: TGTGCCTGGAGTCCCAGACTAGCGGGGAACAATGAGCAGTTCTTC; CDR3aa: CAWSPRLAGNNEQFF
v_gene: TRBV5-1; d_gene: -; j_gene: TRBJ2-4; abundance: few; CDR3nt: TGCGCCAACTTAGTCAGTACACAAGCCAAAAACATTCAGTACTTC; CDR3aa: CANLVSTQAKNIQYF